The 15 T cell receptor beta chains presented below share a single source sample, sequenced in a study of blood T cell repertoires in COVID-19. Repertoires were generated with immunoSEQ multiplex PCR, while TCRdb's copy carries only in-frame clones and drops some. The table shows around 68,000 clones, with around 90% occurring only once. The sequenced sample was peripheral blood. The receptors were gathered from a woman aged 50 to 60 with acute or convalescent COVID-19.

CDR3 DNA: TGTGCCAGCAGTTCCCCATCCAATCAGCCCCAGCATTTT. Residues: CASSSPSNQPQHF. V usage is TRBV6-6 and J usage is TRBJ1-5; D gene unclear. The V gene's germline CDR1 is MNHNY and CDR2 SVGAGI (reference sequence). The V end was cut by 4 bases, the J end by 3 bases, with 7 bases between. This CDR3 has 13 amino acids.

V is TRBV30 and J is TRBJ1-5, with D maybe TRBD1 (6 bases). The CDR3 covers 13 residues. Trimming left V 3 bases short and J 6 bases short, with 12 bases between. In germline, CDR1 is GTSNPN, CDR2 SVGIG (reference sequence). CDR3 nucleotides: TGTGCCTGGAGCCCTCAGGGGACTCAGCCCCAGCATTTT. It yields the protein CAWSPQGTQPQHF.

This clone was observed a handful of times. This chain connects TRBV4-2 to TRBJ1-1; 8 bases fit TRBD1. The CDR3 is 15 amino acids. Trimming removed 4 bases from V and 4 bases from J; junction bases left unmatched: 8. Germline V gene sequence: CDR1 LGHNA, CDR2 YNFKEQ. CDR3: CASSLRTGRFTEAFF. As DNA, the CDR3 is TGTGCCAGCAGCCTACGGACAGGGAGATTCACTGAAGCTTTCTTT.

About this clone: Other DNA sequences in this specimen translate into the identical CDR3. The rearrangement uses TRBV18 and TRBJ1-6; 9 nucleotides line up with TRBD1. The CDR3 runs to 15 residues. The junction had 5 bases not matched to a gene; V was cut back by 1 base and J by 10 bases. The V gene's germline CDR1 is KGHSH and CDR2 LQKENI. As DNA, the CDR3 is TGTGCCAGCTCACCACAGGGACAGGGTAACTCACCCCTCCACTTT. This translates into CASSPQGQGNSPLHF.

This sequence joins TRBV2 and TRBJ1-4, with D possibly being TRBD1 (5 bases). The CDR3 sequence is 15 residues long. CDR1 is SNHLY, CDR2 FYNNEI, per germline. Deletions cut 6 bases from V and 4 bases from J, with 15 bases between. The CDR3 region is CASRKTDTNNEKLFF. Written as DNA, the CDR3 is TGTGCCAGCAGGAAAACGGACACTAATAATGAAAAACTGTTTTTT.

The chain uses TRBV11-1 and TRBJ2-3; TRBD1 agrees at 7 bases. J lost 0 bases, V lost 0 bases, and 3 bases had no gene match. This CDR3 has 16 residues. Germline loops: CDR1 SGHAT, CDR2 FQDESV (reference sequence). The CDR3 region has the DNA TGTGCCAGCAGCTTAGCAACAGGGGCGAGCACAGATACGCAGTATTTT. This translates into CASSLATGASTDTQYF. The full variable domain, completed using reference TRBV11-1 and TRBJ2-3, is EAEVAQSPRYKITEKSQAVAFWCDPISGHATLYWYRQILGQGPELLVQFQDESVVDDSQLPKDRFSAERLKGVDSTLKIQPAELGDSAMYLCASSLATGASTDTQYFGPGTRLTVL.

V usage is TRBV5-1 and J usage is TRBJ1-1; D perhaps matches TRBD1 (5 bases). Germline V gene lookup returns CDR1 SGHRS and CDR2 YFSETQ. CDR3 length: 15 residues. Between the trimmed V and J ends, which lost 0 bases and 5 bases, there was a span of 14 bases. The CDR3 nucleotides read TGCGCCAGCAGCTTGGTGAAGGGGTTGGGTACTGAAGCTTTCTTT. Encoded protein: CASSLVKGLGTEAFF.

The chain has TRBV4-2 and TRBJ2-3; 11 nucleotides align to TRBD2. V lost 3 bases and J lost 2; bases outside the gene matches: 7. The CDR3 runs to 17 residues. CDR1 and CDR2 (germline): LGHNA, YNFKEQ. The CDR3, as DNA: TGTGCCAGCAGCCAGGAAACTAGCGGGGGCTACACAGATACGCAGTATTTT. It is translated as CASSQETSGGYTDTQYF.

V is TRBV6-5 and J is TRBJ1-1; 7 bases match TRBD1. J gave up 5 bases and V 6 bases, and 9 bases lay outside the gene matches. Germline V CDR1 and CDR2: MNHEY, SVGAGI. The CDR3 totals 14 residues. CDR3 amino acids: CASRLTGTATEAFF. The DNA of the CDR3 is TGTGCCAGCAGATTAACCGGGACAGCGACTGAAGCTTTCTTT.

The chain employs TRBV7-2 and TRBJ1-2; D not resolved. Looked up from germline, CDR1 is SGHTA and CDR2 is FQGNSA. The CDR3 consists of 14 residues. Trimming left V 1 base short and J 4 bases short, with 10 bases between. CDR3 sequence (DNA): TGTGCCAGCAGCTTAGTTCGCGGGAGCTATGGCTACACCTTC. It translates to CASSLVRGSYGYTF.

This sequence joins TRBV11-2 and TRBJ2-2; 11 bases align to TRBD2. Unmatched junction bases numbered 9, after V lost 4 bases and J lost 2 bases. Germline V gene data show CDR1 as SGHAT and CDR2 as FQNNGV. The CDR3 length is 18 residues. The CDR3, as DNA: TGTGCCAGCAGCTCGTTGGTAGCGGGAGGGCCAAACACCGGGGAGCTGTTTTTT. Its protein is CASSSLVAGGPNTGELFF. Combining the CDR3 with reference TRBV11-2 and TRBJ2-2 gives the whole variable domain EAGVAQSPRYKIIEKRQSVAFWCNPISGHATLYWYQQILGQGPKLLIQFQNNGVVDDSQLPKDRFSAERLKGVDSTLKIQPAKLEDSAVYLCASSSLVAGGPNTGELFFGEGSRLTVL.

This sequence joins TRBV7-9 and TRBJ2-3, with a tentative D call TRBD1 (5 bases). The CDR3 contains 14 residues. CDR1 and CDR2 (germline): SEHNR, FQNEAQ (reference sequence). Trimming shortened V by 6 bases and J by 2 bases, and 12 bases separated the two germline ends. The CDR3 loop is CASSFDSVTDTQYF. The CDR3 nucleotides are TGTGCCAGCAGTTTCGACAGCGTCACAGATACGCAGTATTTT.

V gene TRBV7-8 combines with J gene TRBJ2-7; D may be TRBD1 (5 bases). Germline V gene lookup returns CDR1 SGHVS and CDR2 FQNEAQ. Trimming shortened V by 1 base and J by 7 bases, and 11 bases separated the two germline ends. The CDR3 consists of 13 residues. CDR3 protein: CASSLVQGGEQYF. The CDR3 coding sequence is TGTGCCAGCAGCTTAGTTCAGGGTGGGGAGCAGTACTTC.

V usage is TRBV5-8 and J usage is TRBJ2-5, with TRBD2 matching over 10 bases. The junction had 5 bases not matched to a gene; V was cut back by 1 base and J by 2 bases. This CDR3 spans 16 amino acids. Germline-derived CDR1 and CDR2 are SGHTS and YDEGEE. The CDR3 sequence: CASSLLAGGRQETQYF. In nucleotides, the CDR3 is TGTGCCAGCAGCTTGTTAGCGGGGGGCCGACAAGAGACCCAGTACTTC.

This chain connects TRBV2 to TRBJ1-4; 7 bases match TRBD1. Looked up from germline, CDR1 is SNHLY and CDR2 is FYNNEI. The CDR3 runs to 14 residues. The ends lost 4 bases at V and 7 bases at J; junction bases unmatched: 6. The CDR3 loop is CASSGGQPGEKLFF. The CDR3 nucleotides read TGTGCCAGCAGTGGGGGACAGCCGGGTGAAAAACTGTTTTTT.